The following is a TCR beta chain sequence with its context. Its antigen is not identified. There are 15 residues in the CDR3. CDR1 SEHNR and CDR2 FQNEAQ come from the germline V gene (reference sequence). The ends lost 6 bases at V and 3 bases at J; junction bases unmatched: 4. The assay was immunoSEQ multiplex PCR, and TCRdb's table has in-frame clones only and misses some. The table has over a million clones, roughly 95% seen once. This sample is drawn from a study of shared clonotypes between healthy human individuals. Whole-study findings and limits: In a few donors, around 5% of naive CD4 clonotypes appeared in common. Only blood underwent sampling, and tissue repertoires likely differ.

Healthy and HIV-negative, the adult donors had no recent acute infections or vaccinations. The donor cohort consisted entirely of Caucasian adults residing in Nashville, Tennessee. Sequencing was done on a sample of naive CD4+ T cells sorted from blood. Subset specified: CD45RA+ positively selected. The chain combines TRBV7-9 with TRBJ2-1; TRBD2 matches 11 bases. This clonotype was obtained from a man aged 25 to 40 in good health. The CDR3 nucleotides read TGTGCCAGCAGGACTAGCGGGAAGATCTACAATGAGCAGTTCTTC. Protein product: CASRTSGKIYNEQFF.